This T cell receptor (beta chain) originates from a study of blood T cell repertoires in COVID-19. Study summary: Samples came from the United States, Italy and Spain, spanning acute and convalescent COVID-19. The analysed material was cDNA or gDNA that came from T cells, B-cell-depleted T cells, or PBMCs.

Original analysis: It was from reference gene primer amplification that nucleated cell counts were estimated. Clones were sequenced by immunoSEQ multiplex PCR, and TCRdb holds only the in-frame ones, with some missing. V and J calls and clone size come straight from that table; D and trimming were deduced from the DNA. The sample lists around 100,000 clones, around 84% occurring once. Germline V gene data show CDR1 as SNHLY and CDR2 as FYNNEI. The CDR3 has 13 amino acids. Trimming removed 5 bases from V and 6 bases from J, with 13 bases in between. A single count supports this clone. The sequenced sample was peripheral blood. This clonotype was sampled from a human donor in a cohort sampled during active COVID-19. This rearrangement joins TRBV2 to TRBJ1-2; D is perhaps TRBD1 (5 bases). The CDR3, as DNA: TGTGCCAGCAGTCCGGGGGAATCGGATGGCTACACCTTC. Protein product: CASSPGESDGYTF.